Listed here is a single T cell receptor (beta chain). The data belong to a study of blood T cell repertoires in COVID-19. Study information: PBMCs, B-cell-depleted T cells, or T cells provided the cDNA or gDNA that made up the material.

The repertoire was sequenced with immunoSEQ multiplex PCR; TCRdb's copy has only in-frame clones and lacks some. This repertoire shows about 78,000 clones, roughly 91% found once; its top ten account for 1%. The CDR3 length is 15 residues. Germline V gene sequence: CDR1 SGHNT, CDR2 YENEEA. Trimming took 1 base from V and 5 from J; bases not matched to a gene: 5. The specimen was peripheral blood. The V and J genes are TRBV11-3 and TRBJ2-3; 8 bases map to TRBD2. This receptor was identified in a woman aged 45 to 65 in a cohort sampled during active COVID-19. DNA of the CDR3: TGTGCCAGCAGCTTAGGTCCGGGAGGGAAAGATACGCAGTATTTT. Protein product: CASSLGPGGKDTQYF.